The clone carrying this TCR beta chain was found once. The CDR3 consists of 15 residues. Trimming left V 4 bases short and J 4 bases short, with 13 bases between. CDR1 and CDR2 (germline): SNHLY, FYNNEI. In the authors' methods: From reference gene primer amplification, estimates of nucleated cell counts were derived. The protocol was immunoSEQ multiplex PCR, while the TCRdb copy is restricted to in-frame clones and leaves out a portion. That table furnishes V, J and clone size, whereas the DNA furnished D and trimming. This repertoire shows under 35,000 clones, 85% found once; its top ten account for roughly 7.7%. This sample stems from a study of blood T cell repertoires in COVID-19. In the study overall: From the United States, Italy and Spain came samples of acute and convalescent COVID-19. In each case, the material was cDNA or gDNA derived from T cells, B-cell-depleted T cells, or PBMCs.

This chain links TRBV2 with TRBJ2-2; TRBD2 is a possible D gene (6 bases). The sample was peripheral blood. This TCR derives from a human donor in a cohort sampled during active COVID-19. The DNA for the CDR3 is TGTGCCAGCAGTGGAGTAAGCGGGTCCACCGGGGAGCTGTTTTTT. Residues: CASSGVSGSTGELFF.